This TCR beta chain was recovered during a study of OX40 agonist ivuxolimab in advanced cancers. Turning to the study itself: Patients enrolled in dose escalation were diagnosed with hepatocellular carcinoma, melanoma, renal cell or head and neck cancer. Checkpoint inhibitors had been given previously to 35% to 50% of patients. Overall study results and limits: Both blood CD4+ and CD8+ T cells showed clonal growth by week 6 at 0.1 to 3.0 mg/kg. Researchers report that CD8+ T cells had, on average, more expanded clones than CD4+.

Assay: immunoSEQ multiplex PCR; the TCRdb copy retains only in-frame clones and omits some. This sample carries about 50,000 clones, 75% to 85% of them seen once, and the ten largest clones take around 2.4%. This clone was seen more than once but under ten times. As yet, its antigen is unknown. Looked up from germline, CDR1 is SGHTA and CDR2 is FQGTGA. The V gene lost 1 base and the J gene lost 1 base, with 10 bases spanning the gap. The CDR3 extends over 15 amino acids. This clonotype was obtained from an adult with an advanced solid tumor such as melanoma, head and neck, liver or kidney cancer. Sequences were derived from CD4+ or CD8+ T cells sorted from blood, sampled in a trial of the OX40 agonist ivuxolimab. The chain recombines TRBV7-3 with TRBJ2-5, with unresolved D. The CDR3 coding sequence is TGTGCCAGCAGCTTAAACCCAGGCTTCCAAGAGACCCAGTACTTC. This translates into CASSLNPGFQETQYF.